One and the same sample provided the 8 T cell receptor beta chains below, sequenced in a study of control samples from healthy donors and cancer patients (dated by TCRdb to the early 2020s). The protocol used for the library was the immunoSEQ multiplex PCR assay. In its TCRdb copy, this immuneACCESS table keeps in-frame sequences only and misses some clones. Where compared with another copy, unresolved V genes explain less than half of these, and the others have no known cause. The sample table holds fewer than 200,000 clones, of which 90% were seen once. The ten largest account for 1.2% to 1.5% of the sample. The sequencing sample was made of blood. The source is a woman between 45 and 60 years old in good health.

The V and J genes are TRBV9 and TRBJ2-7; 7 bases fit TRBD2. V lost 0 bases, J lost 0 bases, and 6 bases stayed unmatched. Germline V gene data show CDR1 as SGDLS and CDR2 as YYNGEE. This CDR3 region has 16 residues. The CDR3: CASSVGDSGFSYEQYF. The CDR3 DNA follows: TGTGCCAGCAGCGTAGGAGATAGCGGGTTCTCCTACGAGCAGTACTTC.

CDR3 residues: CASRWVQRGPGMAQETQYF. In DNA, the CDR3 is TGTGCCAGCAGATGGGTCCAGCGGGGGCCAGGGATGGCGCAAGAGACCCAGTACTTC. V and J are TRBV7-2 and TRBJ2-5; 8 nucleotides align to TRBD2. The CDR3 runs to 19 residues. Germline V gives CDR1 SGHTA, CDR2 FQGNSA. J lost 2 bases, V lost 6 bases, and 20 bases had no gene match.

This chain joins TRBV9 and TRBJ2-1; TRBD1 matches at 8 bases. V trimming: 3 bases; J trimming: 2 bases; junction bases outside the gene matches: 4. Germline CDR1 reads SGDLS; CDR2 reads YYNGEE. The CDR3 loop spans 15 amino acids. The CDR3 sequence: CASSAQGAAYNEQFF. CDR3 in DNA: TGTGCCAGCAGCGCGCAGGGGGCGGCCTACAATGAGCAGTTCTTC.

The CDR3 coding sequence is TGTGCCAGTAGTATAGAGTACGATTCCTACAATGAGCAGTTCTTC. It is translated as CASSIEYDSYNEQFF. This rearrangement joins TRBV19 to TRBJ2-1; D not resolved. This CDR3 comprises 15 residues. Trimming shortened V by 0 bases and J by 1 base, and 7 bases separated the two germline ends. Germline CDR1 and CDR2: LNHDA and SQIVND (reference sequence).

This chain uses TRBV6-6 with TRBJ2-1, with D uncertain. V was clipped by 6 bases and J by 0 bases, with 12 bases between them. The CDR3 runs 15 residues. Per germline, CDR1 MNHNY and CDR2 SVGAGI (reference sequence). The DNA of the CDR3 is TGTGCCAGCAGGTGGCAGGAGATCTCCTACAATGAGCAGTTCTTC. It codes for CASRWQEISYNEQFF.

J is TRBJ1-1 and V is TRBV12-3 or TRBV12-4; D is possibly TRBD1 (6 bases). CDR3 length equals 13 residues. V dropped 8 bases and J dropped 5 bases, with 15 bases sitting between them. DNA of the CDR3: TGTGCCAGCGCGTCAGGGGCGAGGACTGAAGCTTTCTTT. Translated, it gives CASASGARTEAFF.

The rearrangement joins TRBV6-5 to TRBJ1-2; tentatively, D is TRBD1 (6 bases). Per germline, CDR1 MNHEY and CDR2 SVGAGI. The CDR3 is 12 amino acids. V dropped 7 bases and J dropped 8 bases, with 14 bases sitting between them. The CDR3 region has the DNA TGTGCCAGCATGACAGGCGGATTCGGCTACACCTTC. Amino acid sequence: CASMTGGFGYTF.

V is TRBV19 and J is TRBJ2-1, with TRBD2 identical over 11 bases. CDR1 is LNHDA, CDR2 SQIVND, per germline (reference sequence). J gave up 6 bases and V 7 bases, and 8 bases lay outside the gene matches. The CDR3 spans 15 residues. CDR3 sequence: CASTSTSGSSNEQFF. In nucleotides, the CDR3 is TGTGCCAGTACCTCAACTAGCGGGAGTTCCAATGAGCAGTTCTTC.